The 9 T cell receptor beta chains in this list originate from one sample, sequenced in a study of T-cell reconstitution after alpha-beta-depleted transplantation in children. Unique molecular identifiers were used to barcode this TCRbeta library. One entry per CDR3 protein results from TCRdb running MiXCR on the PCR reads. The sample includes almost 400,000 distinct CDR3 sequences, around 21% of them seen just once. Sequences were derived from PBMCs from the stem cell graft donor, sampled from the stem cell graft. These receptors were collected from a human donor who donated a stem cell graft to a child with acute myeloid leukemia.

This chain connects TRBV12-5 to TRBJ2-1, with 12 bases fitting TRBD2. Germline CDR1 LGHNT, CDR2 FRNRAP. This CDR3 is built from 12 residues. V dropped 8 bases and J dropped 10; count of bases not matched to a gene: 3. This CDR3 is CASQGLAGEQFF. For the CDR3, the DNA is TGTGCTAGTCAAGGACTAGCGGGAGAGCAGTTCTTC.

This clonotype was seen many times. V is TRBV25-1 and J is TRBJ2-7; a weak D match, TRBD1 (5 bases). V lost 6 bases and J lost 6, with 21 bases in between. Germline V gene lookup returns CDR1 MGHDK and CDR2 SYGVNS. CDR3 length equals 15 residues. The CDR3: CASSPSKGPIREQYF. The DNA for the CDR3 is TGTGCCAGCAGCCCCTCGAAGGGGCCTATACGCGAGCAGTACTTC.

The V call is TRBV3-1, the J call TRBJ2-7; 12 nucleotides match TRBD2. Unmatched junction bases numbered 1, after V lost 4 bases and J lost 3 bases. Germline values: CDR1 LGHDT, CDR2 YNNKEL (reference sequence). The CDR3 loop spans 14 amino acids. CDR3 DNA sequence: TGTGCCAGCAGCCGGACTAGCGGGAACTACGAGCAGTACTTC. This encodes CASSRTSGNYEQYF.

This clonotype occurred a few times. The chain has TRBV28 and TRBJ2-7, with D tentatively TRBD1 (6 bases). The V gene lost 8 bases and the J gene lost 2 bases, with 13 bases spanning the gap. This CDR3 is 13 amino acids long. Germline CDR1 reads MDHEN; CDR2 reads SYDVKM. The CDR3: CASEDGDTYEQYF. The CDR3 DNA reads TGTGCCAGCGAGGACGGGGACACCTACGAGCAGTACTTC.

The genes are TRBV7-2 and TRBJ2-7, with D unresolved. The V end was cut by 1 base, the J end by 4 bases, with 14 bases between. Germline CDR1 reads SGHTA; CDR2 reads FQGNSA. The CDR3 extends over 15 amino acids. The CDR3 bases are TGTGCCAGCAGCTTAGGCAGCTCCAACCCATACGAGCAGTACTTC. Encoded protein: CASSLGSSNPYEQYF.

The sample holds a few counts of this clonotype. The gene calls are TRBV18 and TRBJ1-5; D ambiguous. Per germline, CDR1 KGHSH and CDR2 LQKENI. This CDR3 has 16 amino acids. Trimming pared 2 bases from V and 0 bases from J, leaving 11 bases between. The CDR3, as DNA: TGTGCCAGCTCACCAGGTGGGGTGGGTAGCAATCAGCCCCAGCATTTT. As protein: CASSPGGVGSNQPQHF.

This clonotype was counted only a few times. In nucleotides, the CDR3 is TGTGCCAGCAGCAAAGGGTCGGGACCCCGGTCCGGTCCCTCTGAGCAGTACTTC. It yields the protein CASSKGSGPRSGPSEQYF. The rearrangement links TRBV21-1 to TRBJ2-7; the table assigns TRBD1, which was not confirmed against the DNA. TRBV21-1 is marked as a pseudogene. The CDR3 runs to 18 residues.

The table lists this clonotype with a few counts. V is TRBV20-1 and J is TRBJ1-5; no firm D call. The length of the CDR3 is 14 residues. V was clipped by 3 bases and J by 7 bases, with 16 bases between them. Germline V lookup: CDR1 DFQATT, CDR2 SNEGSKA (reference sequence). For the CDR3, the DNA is TGCAGTGCTAGGGGCACAAGACAATGGCAGCCCCAGCATTTT. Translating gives CSARGTRQWQPQHF.

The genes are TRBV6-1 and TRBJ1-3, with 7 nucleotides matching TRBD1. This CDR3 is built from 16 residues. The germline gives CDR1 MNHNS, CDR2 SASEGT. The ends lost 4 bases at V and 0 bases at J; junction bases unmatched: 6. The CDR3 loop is CASSVQGLTSGNTIYF. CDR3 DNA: TGTGCCAGCAGTGTACAGGGGCTCACCTCTGGAAACACCATATATTTT.